This TCR beta chain was identified during a study of shared clonotypes between healthy human individuals. It was CD45RO-negative cells, positively selected for CCR7, that made up naive CD8 cells, with terminally differentiated effector memory CD45RA+ cells excluded. The V end was cut by 10 bases, the J end by 1 base, with 20 bases between. Germline assignment: CDR1 MNHEY and CDR2 SMNVEV (reference sequence). CDR3 length equals 16 residues. The protocol was immunoSEQ multiplex PCR, while the TCRdb copy is restricted to in-frame clones and leaves out a portion. The table includes millions of clones, 93% detected once.

The chain is built from TRBV27 and TRBJ1-5; no clear D gene. The sequencing sample was made of naive CD8+ T cells from PBMCs. The origin of this receptor is a young man in good health. Some clones in this sample may be carry-over from other donors' samples. The CDR3 DNA reads TGTGCCATCGCGAGGGTGCCCAACCCAAGCAATCAGCCCCAGCATTTT. It codes for CAIARVPNPSNQPQHF.